Only one count was recorded for the clone carrying this TCR beta chain. No antigen is known for it. The sample belongs to a study of Ad26.COV2.S vaccination and SARS-CoV-2 variants. Measured with immunoSEQ multiplex PCR; TCRdb has only the in-frame clones, and not every one. This sample has 150,000 to 200,000 clones; about 83% occur once, and the top ten carry around 6.1%. Regarding the study as a whole: Higher spike-specific TCR breadth was found in vaccine recipients than in placebo recipients. Possibly, TCR breadth and depth analyses underestimated total T cell responses. Vaccinated and placebo-treated recipients had similar non-spike TCR breadth.

The source is a human donor who had recovered from COVID-19. This specimen was peripheral blood, taken after recovery from COVID-19.

The CDR3 loop reads CASSLQGGNTEAFF. CDR3 DNA sequence: TGTGCCAGCAGCTTGCAGGGTGGGAACACTGAAGCTTTCTTT. The chain combines TRBV7-2 with TRBJ1-1, with D tentatively TRBD1 (5 bases). The CDR3 loop spans 14 amino acids. CDR1 and CDR2 (germline): SGHTA, FQGNSA. V was clipped by 3 bases and J by 1 base, with 9 bases between them.